Each of the 9 T cell receptor beta chains below was sequenced from the same sample in a study of T cell responses to AZD1222 COVID-19 vaccine. TCRdb keeps only in-frame clones here, not all; method: immunoSEQ multiplex PCR. Counted here are 170,000 or so clones, around 87% occurring once; the ten biggest clones make up around 2.6%. The sample consisted of peripheral blood, taken on day 0 of AZD1222 vaccination. These receptors were taken from an adult in good health.

The rearrangement links TRBV9 to TRBJ2-3, with TRBD2 as a possible D gene (5 bases). This CDR3 is 13 amino acids long. CDR1 is SGDLS and CDR2 is YYNGEE in the germline V gene. The V and J ends lost 0 bases and 8 bases respectively, with 10 bases between them. DNA for the CDR3: TGTGCCAGCAGCGTAGAGCCTCGGGGTACGCAGTATTTT. It encodes CASSVEPRGTQYF.

This CDR3 is CASSLTPGDSPLHF. CDR3 in DNA: TGTGCCAGCAGTCTGACCCCCGGGGATTCACCCCTCCACTTT. J is TRBJ1-6 and V is TRBV2; D uncertain. The CDR3 length is 14 residues. Trimming stripped 5 bases from V and 8 bases from J, with 13 bases between. CDR1 is SNHLY, CDR2 FYNNEI, per germline.

The V and J genes are TRBV5-1 and TRBJ1-2; the D is unclear. Germline CDR1 and CDR2: SGHRS and YFSETQ. This CDR3 spans 19 amino acids. V was clipped by 4 bases and J by 3 bases, with 28 bases between them. The CDR3 protein is CASSPKLIHERGLHYGYTF. Here the CDR3 DNA reads TGCGCCAGCAGCCCTAAATTAATACACGAAAGAGGACTTCACTATGGCTACACCTTC.

This sequence joins TRBV6-5 and TRBJ2-1; 10 nucleotides line up with TRBD2. The CDR3 has 15 residues. CDR1 and CDR2 from the germline V gene are MNHEY and SVGAGI. J was trimmed by 8 bases and V by 8 bases; bases with no gene match: 12. As DNA, the CDR3 is TGTGCCAGCTGGGCCGGGACTAGCGTTGTCTATGAGCAGTTCTTC. Translated: CASWAGTSVVYEQFF.

This clone was counted only a few times. The rearrangement uses TRBV6-5 and TRBJ2-5; D may be TRBD2 (5 bases). CDR1 and CDR2 from the germline V gene are MNHEY and SVGAGI. This CDR3 contains 13 residues. The V gene lost 7 bases and the J gene lost 6 bases, with 15 bases spanning the gap. The CDR3 DNA reads as TGTGCCAGCACCCCCGGGAATGGGCAGACCCAGTACTTC. Its translation is CASTPGNGQTQYF.

The chain recombines TRBV12-3 or TRBV12-4 with TRBJ2-7, with D unclear. The CDR3 spans 13 residues. The V end lost 6 bases, the J end lost 3 bases, and 12 bases lay between the germline ends. CDR3 amino acids: CASSPSGGYEQYF. CDR3 nucleotide sequence: TGTGCCAGCAGCCCCTCGGGTGGCTACGAGCAGTACTTC.

This clone was recorded once. The chain recombines TRBV5-8 with TRBJ1-1, with 7 bases fitting TRBD1. Looked up from germline, CDR1 is SGHTS and CDR2 is YDEGEE. There are 13 residues in the CDR3. After removal of 0 bases from V and 4 bases from J, the junction contained 0 bases not matched to a gene. As DNA, the CDR3 is TGTGCCAGCAGCTTGGACAGGGGCACTGAAGCTTTCTTT. Amino acids: CASSLDRGTEAFF.

This sequence joins TRBV28 and TRBJ1-1; 8 positions match TRBD1. The CDR3 is 13 amino acids. Germline CDR1 MDHEN, CDR2 SYDVKM. J was trimmed by 4 bases and V by 11 bases; bases with no gene match: 9. The CDR3 loop reads CAGNRGLGTEAFF. DNA of the CDR3: TGTGCCGGCAACAGGGGGTTGGGCACTGAAGCTTTCTTT.

The chain has TRBV9 and TRBJ1-3; D not certain. Germline V lookup: CDR1 SGDLS, CDR2 YYNGEE. The CDR3 loop spans 14 amino acids. Trimming shortened V by 2 bases and J by 8 bases, and 14 bases separated the two germline ends. For the CDR3, the DNA is TGTGCCAGCAGCGTGTCCGGCCTTCAGGACACCATATATTTT. Its protein product is CASSVSGLQDTIYF.